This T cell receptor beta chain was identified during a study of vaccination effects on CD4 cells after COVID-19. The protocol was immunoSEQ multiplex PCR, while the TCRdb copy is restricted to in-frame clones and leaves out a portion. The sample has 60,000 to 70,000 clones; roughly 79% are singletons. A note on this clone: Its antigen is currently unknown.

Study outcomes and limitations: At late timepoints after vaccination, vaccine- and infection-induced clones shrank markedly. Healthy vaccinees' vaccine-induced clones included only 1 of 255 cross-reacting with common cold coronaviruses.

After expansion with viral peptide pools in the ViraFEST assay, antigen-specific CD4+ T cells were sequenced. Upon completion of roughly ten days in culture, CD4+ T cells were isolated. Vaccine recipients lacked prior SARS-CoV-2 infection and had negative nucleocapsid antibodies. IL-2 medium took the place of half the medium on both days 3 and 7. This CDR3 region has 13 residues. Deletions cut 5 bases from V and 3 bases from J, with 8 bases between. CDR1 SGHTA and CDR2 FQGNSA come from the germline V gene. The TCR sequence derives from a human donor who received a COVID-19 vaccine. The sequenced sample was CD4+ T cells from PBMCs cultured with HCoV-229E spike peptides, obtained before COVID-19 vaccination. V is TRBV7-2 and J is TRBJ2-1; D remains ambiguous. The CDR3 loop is CASSLDGYNEQFF. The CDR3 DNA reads TGTGCCAGCAGCCTGGACGGCTACAATGAGCAGTTCTTC.